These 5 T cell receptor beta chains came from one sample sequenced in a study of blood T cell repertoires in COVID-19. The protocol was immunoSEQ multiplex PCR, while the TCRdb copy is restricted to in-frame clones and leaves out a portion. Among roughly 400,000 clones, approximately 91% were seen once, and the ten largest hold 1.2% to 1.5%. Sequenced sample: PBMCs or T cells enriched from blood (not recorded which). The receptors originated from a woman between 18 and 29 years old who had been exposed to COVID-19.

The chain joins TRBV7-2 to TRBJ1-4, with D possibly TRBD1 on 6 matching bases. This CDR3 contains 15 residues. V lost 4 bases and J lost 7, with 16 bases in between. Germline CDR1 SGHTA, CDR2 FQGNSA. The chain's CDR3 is CASSSQTGTREKLFF. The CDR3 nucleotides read TGTGCCAGCAGCTCTCAAACAGGGACACGTGAAAAACTGTTTTTT.

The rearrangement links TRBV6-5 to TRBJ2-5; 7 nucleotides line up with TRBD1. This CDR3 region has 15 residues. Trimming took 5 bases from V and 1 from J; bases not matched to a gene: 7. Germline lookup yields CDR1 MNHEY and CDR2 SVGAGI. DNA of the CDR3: TGTGCCAGCAGTCGCGGACAGGCACCCCAAGAGACCCAGTACTTC. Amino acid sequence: CASSRGQAPQETQYF.

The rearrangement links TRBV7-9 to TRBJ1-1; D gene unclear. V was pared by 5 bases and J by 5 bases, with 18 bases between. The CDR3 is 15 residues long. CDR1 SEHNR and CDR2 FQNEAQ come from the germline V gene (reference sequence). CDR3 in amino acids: CASSPWRGRLTEAFF. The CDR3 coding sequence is TGTGCCAGCAGCCCATGGCGGGGTAGGCTGACTGAAGCTTTCTTT. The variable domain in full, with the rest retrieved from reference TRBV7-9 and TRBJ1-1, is DTGVSQNPRHKITKRGQNVTFRCDPISEHNRLYWYRQTLGQGPEFLTYFQNEAQLEKSRLLSDRFSAERPKGSFSTLEIQRTEQGDSAMYLCASSPWRGRLTEAFFGQGTRLTVV.

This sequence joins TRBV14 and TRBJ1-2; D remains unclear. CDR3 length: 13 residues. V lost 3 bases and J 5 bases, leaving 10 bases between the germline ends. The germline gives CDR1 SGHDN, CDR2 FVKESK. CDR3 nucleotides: TGTGCCAGCAGCCAGACTATGAAATATGGCTACACCTTC. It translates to CASSQTMKYGYTF.

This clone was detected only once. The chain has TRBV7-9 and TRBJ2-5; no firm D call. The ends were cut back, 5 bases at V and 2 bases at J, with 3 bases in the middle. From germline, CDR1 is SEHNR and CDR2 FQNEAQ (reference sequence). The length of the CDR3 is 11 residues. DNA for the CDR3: TGTGCCAGCAGCCAACAAGAGACCCAGTACTTC. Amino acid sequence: CASSQQETQYF.